Each of the 17 T cell receptor beta chains below was sequenced from the same sample in a study of blood T cell repertoires in COVID-19. Measured with immunoSEQ multiplex PCR; TCRdb has only the in-frame clones, and not every one. The table shows some 260,000 clones, with approximately 84% occurring only once. Input material: PBMCs or T cells enriched from blood (not recorded which). These TCRs come from a man aged 40-50 years who had recovered from COVID-19.

The rearrangement links TRBV27 to TRBJ2-1; a weak D match, TRBD2 (6 bases). CDR3 length equals 14 residues. V lost 3 bases to trimming and J lost 5 bases, with 11 bases between them. Germline V gene lookup returns CDR1 MNHEY and CDR2 SMNVEV (reference sequence). CDR3 nucleotides: TGTGCCAGCAGTTTGTGGACTACAGACAATGAGCAGTTCTTC. Its protein product is CASSLWTTDNEQFF.

This clone came up once. The CDR3 nucleotides read TGTGCCAGCAGTGAATTGGTGACAGGGGGGACTGAAGCTTTCTTT. Amino acids: CASSELVTGGTEAFF. The rearrangement uses TRBV2 and TRBJ1-1, with TRBD1 identical over 9 bases. Trimming cost V 2 bases and J 5 bases; bases outside gene matches: 6. The CDR3 is made up of 15 amino acids. Germline CDR1 reads SNHLY; CDR2 reads FYNNEI.

The gene calls are TRBV24-1 and TRBJ2-5, with 7 bases lining up with TRBD2. This CDR3 contains 15 residues. CDR1 and CDR2 (germline): KGHDR, SFDVKD. V lost 3 bases and J lost 3; bases outside the gene matches: 6. CDR3 in amino acids: CATSDPGRGEETQYF. DNA for the CDR3: TGTGCCACCAGTGATCCTGGGAGGGGTGAAGAGACCCAGTACTTC.

The chain uses TRBV27 and TRBJ2-1; 9 nucleotides agree with TRBD2. Germline V gives CDR1 MNHEY, CDR2 SMNVEV (reference sequence). CDR3 length: 16 amino acids. The trim removed 0 bases at V and 4 bases at J, leaving 4 bases unmatched. CDR3 bases: TGTGCCAGCAGTTTATCGCAGACTAGCGGATACAATGAGCAGTTCTTC. Its translation is CASSLSQTSGYNEQFF.

Points on this clone: At one end, the junction sequence differs from germline, possibly due to a read error. The sample carries other DNA sequences with the same CDR3. V gene TRBV28 combines with J gene TRBJ2-7, with TRBD1 matching 8 bases. Per the germline V gene, CDR1 is MDHEN and CDR2 is SYDVKM. There are 15 residues in the CDR3. CDR3 in DNA: TGTGCCAGCAGTTTTTCCGGGACAGGAGCCTATGAGCAGTACTTC. As protein: CASSFSGTGAYEQYF.

This chain links TRBV28 with TRBJ1-5, with TRBD1 as a possible D gene (5 bases). The CDR3 runs to 14 residues. Germline CDR1 and CDR2: MDHEN and SYDVKM. Trimming left V 2 bases short and J 3 bases short, with 8 bases between. Here the CDR3 DNA reads TGTGCCAGCAGTTTAGGGGGGAACAATCAGCCCCAGCATTTT. This translates into CASSLGGNNQPQHF.

The chain recombines TRBV7-9 with TRBJ2-3; D might be TRBD1 (6 bases). V lost 5 bases and J lost 4, with 10 bases in between. The CDR3 sequence is 13 residues long. In germline, CDR1 is SEHNR, CDR2 FQNEAQ (reference sequence). The DNA of the CDR3 is TGTGCCAGCAGCCCCAGGGGCCCAGATACGCAGTATTTT. It yields the protein CASSPRGPDTQYF.

The chain carries TRBV28 and TRBJ1-4, with TRBD1 identical over 7 bases. With V trimmed by 5 bases and J by 3 bases, 6 bases remained unmatched. The CDR3 runs 15 residues. In germline, CDR1 is MDHEN, CDR2 SYDVKM. For the CDR3, the DNA is TGTGCCAGCAGTGATACCGGACAGGCTAATGAAAAACTGTTTTTT. This encodes CASSDTGQANEKLFF.

This sequence joins TRBV6-5 and TRBJ1-1, with no clear D. Trimming cost V 2 bases and J 4 bases, with 8 bases left between them. The germline gives CDR1 MNHEY, CDR2 SVGAGI. This CDR3 has 13 amino acids. In nucleotides, the CDR3 is TGTGCCAGCAGTTACCGGGAGGCCACTGAAGCTTTCTTT. This encodes CASSYREATEAFF.

This chain connects TRBV18 to TRBJ2-7, with TRBD2 identical over 12 bases. Germline assignment: CDR1 KGHSH and CDR2 LQKENI. Trimming removed 1 base from V and 0 bases from J; junction bases left unmatched: 10. The CDR3 runs to 19 residues. The CDR3 here is CASSPLGTSGLGSSYEQYF. CDR3 in DNA: TGTGCCAGCTCACCACTCGGGACTAGCGGGCTTGGGAGCTCCTACGAGCAGTACTTC.

The chain couples TRBV20-1 to TRBJ1-5; D possibly corresponds to TRBD1 (6 bases). The CDR3 consists of 15 residues. The V end lost 3 bases, the J end lost 5 bases, and 17 bases lay between the germline ends. The germline CDR1 and CDR2 sequences are DFQATT and SNEGSKA (reference sequence). CDR3 amino acids: CSASNIWDNYQPQHF. The CDR3 region has the DNA TGCAGTGCTAGTAACATCTGGGACAACTATCAGCCCCAGCATTTT.

In DNA form, the CDR3 reads TGCGCCAGCAGCTTGGTAGCGGGAGAGAACAATGAGCAGTTCTTC. This encodes CASSLVAGENNEQFF. The chain recombines TRBV5-1 with TRBJ2-1; 9 bases are a match to TRBD2. The CDR3 covers 15 residues. Looked up from germline, CDR1 is SGHRS and CDR2 is YFSETQ. V lost 0 bases, J lost 5 bases, and 3 bases stayed unmatched. Full variable domain (rest looked up from reference TRBV5-1 and TRBJ2-1): KAGVTQTPRYLIKTRGQQVTLSCSPISGHRSVSWYQQTPGQGLQFLFEYFSETQRNKGNFPGRFSGRQFSNSRSEMNVSTLELGDSALYLCASSLVAGENNEQFFGPGTRLTVL.

The chain uses TRBV3-1 (or the pseudogene TRBV3-2) and TRBJ2-5; TRBD2 aligns across 10 bases. CDR3 length equals 18 residues. The J segment lost 5 bases and the V segment lost 2 bases, leaving 14 bases of the junction unmatched. In germline, CDR1 is LGHDT, CDR2 YNNKEL (reference sequence). CDR3 in DNA: TGTGCCAGCAGCCAAAGGGGACTAGCGTTACTCCTGGGGGAGACCCAGTACTTC. Protein sequence: CASSQRGLALLLGETQYF.

The V and J genes are TRBV5-1 and TRBJ2-1, with 10 bases that match TRBD2. V shed 2 bases and J 6 bases; nucleotides not matched to a gene: 5. CDR1 SGHRS and CDR2 YFSETQ come from the germline V gene. The CDR3 spans 15 residues. This CDR3 is CASSFSTSGFNEQFF. In nucleotides, the CDR3 is TGCGCCAGCAGCTTTTCGACTAGCGGGTTCAATGAGCAGTTCTTC. Full variable domain (missing parts from reference TRBV5-1 and TRBJ2-1): KAGVTQTPRYLIKTRGQQVTLSCSPISGHRSVSWYQQTPGQGLQFLFEYFSETQRNKGNFPGRFSGRQFSNSRSEMNVSTLELGDSALYLCASSFSTSGFNEQFFGPGTRLTVL.

This chain connects TRBV7-9 to TRBJ1-6; the D gene is possibly TRBD1 (6 bases). Trimming stripped 2 bases from V and 4 bases from J, with 12 bases between. CDR1 is SEHNR and CDR2 is FQNEAQ in the germline V gene (reference sequence). The CDR3 extends over 16 amino acids. This chain's CDR3 is CASSLRGGGYNSPLHF. As DNA, the CDR3 is TGTGCCAGCAGCTTAAGGGGGGGCGGATATAATTCACCCCTCCACTTT. Based on the CDR3 plus reference TRBV7-9 and TRBJ1-6, the full variable domain is DTGVSQNPRHKITKRGQNVTFRCDPISEHNRLYWYRQTLGQGPEFLTYFQNEAQLEKSRLLSDRFSAERPKGSFSTLEIQRTEQGDSAMYLCASSLRGGGYNSPLHFGNGTRLTVT.

A single count supports this clone. Sequence at one end of the junction differs from germline and may be a read error. The V and J genes are TRBV7-7 and TRBJ2-5, with TRBD2 matching over 12 bases. Germline CDR1 is SSHAT and CDR2 is FNYEAQ (reference sequence). The CDR3 sequence is 17 residues long. DNA for the CDR3: TGTGCTAGCAGCCCAGAGGCCCTAGCGGGGGGGCCGGGGACCCAGTACTTC. Amino acid sequence: CASSPEALAGGPGTQYF.

This clone was seen once. The CDR3 reads CASRPRTGYYEQYF. The CDR3 nucleotides are TGTGCCAGCAGACCGAGGACAGGATACTACGAGCAGTACTTC. The rearrangement uses TRBV2 and TRBJ2-7; 7 positions match TRBD1. The CDR3 spans 14 residues. V lost 6 bases to trimming and J lost 3 bases; unmatched junction nucleotides: 8. Germline V gene sequence: CDR1 SNHLY, CDR2 FYNNEI.